Below, 5 T cell receptor beta chains from the same sample are listed, as sequenced in a study of blood T cell repertoires in COVID-19. The method was immunoSEQ multiplex PCR; TCRdb's version includes in-frame clones alone and lacks a portion of them. Of under 200,000 clones listed, 86% were seen once; the top ten hold 7% to 8%. The sample comprised peripheral blood. These receptors originate from an elderly woman in a cohort sampled during active or convalescent COVID-19.

This chain uses TRBV21-1 with TRBJ2-1; the table names TRBD2, a call not compared with the DNA. TRBV21-1 is reported as a pseudogene. The CDR3 runs 16 residues. The CDR3 DNA follows: TGTGCCAGCAAGAAACTAGCGGGGGGGCTTGGAAATGAGCAGTTCTTC. This encodes CASKKLAGGLGNEQFF.

V usage is TRBV11-3 and J usage is TRBJ2-3; 7 positions agree with TRBD1. V lost 5 bases, J lost 2 bases, and 7 bases stayed unmatched. CDR1 and CDR2 from the germline V gene are SGHNT and YENEEA. This CDR3 is built from 15 residues. CDR3 DNA sequence: TGTGCCAGCAGCAGGGACAGTCCCAACACAGATACGCAGTATTTT. It specifies CASSRDSPNTDTQYF.

The CDR3 nucleotides are TGTGCCAGCAGCAGGGGGGAAGATGAGCAGTTCTTC. Translated, it gives CASSRGEDEQFF. The chain uses TRBV2 and TRBJ2-1; D possibly corresponds to TRBD1 (7 bases). The CDR3 has 12 residues. V lost 6 bases to trimming and J lost 8 bases, with 11 bases between them. The germline CDR1 and CDR2 sequences are SNHLY and FYNNEI. Full variable domain (outside the CDR3, taken from reference TRBV2 and TRBJ2-1): EPEVTQTPSHQVTQMGQEVILRCVPISNHLYFYWYRQILGQKVEFLVSFYNNEISEKSEIFDDQFSVERPDGSNFTLKIRSTKLEDSAMYFCASSRGEDEQFFGPGTRLTVL.

CDR3 sequence reads: CASSGDSPTNEKLFF. In DNA, the CDR3 is TGTGCCAGCAGCGGGGACAGCCCAACTAATGAAAAACTGTTTTTT. The chain combines TRBV5-4 with TRBJ1-4; 7 nucleotides align to TRBD1. Trimming at V came to 4 bases and at J to 0 bases, leaving 3 bases not matched to a gene. This CDR3 comprises 15 residues. Germline CDR1 and CDR2: SGHNT and YYREEE (reference sequence).

The chain joins TRBV19 to TRBJ2-2, with 9 bases aligning to TRBD1. There are 16 residues in the CDR3. Per the germline V gene, CDR1 is LNHDA and CDR2 is SQIVND (reference sequence). The trim removed 7 bases at V and 8 bases at J, leaving 14 bases unmatched. The CDR3 coding sequence is TGTGCCAGTACCCCGTGGGACAGGGCCGGGTCAGGGGAGCTGTTTTTT. This gives the protein CASTPWDRAGSGELFF.